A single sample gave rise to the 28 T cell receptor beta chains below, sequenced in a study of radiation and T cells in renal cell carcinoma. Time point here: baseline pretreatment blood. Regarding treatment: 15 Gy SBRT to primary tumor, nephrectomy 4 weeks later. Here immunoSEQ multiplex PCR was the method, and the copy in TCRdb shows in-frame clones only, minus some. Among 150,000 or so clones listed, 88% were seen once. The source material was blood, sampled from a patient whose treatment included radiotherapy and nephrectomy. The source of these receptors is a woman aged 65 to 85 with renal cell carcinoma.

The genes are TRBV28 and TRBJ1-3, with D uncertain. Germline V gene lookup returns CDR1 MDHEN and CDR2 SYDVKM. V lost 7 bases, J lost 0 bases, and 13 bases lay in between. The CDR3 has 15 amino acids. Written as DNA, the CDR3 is TGTGCCAGCACCGAAGATGCACACTCTGGAAACACCATATATTTT. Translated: CASTEDAHSGNTIYF. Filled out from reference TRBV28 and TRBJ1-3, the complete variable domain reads DVKVTQSSRYLVKRTGEKVFLECVQDMDHENMFWYRQDPGLGLRLIYFSYDVKMKEKGDIPEGYSVSREKKERFSLILESASTNQTSMYLCASTEDAHSGNTIYFGEGSWLTVV.

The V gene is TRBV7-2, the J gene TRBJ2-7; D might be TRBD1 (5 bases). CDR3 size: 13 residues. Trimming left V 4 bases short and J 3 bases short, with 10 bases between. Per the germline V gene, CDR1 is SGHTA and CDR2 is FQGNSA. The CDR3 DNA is TGTGCCAGCAGCTCTCCAGGGTACTACGAGCAGTACTTC. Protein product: CASSSPGYYEQYF. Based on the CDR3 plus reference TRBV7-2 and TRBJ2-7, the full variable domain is GAGVSQSPSNKVTEKGKDVELRCDPISGHTALYWYRQSLGQGLEFLIYFQGNSAPDKSGLPSDRFSAERTGGSVSTLTIQRTQQEDSAVYLCASSSPGYYEQYFGPGTRLTVT.

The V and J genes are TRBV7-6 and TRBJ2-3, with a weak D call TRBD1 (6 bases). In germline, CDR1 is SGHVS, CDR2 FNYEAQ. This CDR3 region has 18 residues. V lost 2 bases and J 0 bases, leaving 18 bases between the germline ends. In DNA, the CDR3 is TGTGCCAGCAGCTTAAGCCTCGCCGGGACAACTAGCACAGATACGCAGTATTTT. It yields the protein CASSLSLAGTTSTDTQYF.

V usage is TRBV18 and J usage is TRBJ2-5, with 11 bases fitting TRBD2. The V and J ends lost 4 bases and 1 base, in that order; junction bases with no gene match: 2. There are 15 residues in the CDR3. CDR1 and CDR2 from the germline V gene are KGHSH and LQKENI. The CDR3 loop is CASSLLAGGQETQYF. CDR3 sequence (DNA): TGTGCCAGCTCACTTCTAGCGGGGGGCCAAGAGACCCAGTACTTC.

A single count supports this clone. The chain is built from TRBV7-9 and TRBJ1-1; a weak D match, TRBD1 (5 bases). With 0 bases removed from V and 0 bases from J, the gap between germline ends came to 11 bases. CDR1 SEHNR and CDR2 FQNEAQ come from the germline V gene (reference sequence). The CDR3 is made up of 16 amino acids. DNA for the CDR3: TGTGCCAGCAGCTTAGCGCAGGGCACGATGAACACTGAAGCTTTCTTT. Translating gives CASSLAQGTMNTEAFF.

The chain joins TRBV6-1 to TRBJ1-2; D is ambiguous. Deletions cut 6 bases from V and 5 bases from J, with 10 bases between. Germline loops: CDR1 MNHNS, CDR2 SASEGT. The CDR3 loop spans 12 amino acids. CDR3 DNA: TGTGCCAGCAGGCGAGACGGATATGGCTACACCTTC. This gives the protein CASRRDGYGYTF.

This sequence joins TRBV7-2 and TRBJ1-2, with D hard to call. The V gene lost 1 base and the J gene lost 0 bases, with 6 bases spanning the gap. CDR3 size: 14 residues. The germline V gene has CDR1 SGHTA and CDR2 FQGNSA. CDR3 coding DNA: TGTGCCAGCAGCTTAGGGAACGCTAACTATGGCTACACCTTC. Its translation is CASSLGNANYGYTF.

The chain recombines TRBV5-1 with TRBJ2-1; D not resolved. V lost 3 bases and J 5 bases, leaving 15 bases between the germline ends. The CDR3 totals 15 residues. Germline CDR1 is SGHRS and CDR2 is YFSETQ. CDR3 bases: TGCGCCAGCAGCTCCGACCCCGGTTTGCACAATGAGCAGTTCTTC. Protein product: CASSSDPGLHNEQFF.

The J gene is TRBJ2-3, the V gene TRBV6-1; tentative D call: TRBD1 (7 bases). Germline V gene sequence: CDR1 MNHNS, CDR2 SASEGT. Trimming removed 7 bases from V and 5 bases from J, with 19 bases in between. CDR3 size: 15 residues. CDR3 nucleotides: TGTGCCAGCACGCGCAGGGGGGCCGTCGGAGATACGCAGTATTTT. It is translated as CASTRRGAVGDTQYF.

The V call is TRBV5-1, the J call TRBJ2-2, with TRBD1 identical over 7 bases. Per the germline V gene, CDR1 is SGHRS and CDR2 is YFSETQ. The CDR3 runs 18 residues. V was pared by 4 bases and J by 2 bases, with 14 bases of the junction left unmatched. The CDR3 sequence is CASSIRKKTGANTGELFF. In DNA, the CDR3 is TGCGCCAGCAGCATACGAAAAAAAACAGGGGCCAACACCGGGGAGCTGTTTTTT.

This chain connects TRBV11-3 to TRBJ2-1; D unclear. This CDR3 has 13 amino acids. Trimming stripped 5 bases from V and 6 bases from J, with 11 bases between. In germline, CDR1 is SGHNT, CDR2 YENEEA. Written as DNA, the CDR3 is TGTGCCAGCAGCCCAAAGGTAATCAATGAGCAGTTCTTC. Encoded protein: CASSPKVINEQFF.

CDR3 sequence reads: CASTQGGGANVLTF. As DNA, the CDR3 is TGTGCCAGCACACAGGGCGGTGGGGCCAACGTCCTGACTTTC. This chain uses TRBV2 with TRBJ2-6; maybe TRBD1 (6 bases). This CDR3 has 14 amino acids. Trimming left V 7 bases short and J 3 bases short, with 10 bases between. Germline V lookup: CDR1 SNHLY, CDR2 FYNNEI.

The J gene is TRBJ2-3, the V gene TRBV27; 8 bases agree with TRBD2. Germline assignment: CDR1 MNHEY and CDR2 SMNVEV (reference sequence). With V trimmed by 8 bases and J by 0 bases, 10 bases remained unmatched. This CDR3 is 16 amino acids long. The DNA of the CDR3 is TGTGCCAGCTACCCAGGGGCGGGGGGAAGCACAGATACGCAGTATTTT. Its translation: CASYPGAGGSTDTQYF.

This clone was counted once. This chain's CDR3 is CASSLPAGGKYNEQFF. CDR3 bases: TGCGCCAGCAGCTTGCCGGCGGGGGGTAAATACAATGAGCAGTTCTTC. The J gene is TRBJ2-1, the V gene TRBV5-1, with 8 positions matching TRBD2. The CDR3 has 16 residues. The germline CDR1 and CDR2 sequences are SGHRS and YFSETQ. The V gene end was trimmed by 1 base and the J gene end by 4 bases; junction bases not matched to a gene: 7.

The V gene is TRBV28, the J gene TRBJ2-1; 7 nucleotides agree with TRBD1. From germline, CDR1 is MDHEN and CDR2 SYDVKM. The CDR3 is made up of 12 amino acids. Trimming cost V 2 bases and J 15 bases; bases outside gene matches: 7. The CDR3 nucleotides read TGTGCCAGCAGTTTACGATGGACAGGACCGTTCTTC. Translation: CASSLRWTGPFF.

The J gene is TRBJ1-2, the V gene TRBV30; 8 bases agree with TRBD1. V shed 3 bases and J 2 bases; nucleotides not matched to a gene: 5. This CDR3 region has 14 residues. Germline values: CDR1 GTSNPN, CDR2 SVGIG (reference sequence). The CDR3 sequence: CAWRRDRLNYGYTF. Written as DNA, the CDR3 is TGTGCCTGGAGACGGGACAGGCTCAACTATGGCTACACCTTC. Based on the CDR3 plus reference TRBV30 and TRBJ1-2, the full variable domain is SQTIHQWPATLVQPVGSPLSLECTVEGTSNPNLYWYRQAAGRGLQLLFYSVGIGQISSEVPQNLSASRPQDRQFILSSKKLLLSDSGFYLCAWRRDRLNYGYTFGSGTRLTVV.

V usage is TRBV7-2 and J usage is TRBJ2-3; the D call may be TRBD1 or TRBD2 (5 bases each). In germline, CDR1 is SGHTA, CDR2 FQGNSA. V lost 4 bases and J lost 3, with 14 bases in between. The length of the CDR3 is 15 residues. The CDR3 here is CASSSGRSLTDTQYF. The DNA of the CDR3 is TGTGCCAGCAGCTCGGGACGGTCCCTAACAGATACGCAGTATTTT.

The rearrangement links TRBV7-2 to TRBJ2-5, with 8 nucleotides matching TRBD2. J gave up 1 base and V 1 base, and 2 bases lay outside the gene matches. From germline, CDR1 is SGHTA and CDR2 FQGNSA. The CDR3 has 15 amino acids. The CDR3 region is CASSLGRGAQETQYF. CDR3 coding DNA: TGTGCCAGCAGCTTAGGGCGGGGGGCCCAAGAGACCCAGTACTTC.

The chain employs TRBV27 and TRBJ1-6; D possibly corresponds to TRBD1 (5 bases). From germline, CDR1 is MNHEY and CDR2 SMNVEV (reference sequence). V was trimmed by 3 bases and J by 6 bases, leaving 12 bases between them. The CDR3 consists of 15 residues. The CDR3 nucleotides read TGTGCCAGCAGTTTGGGAGGGGTTCCTAATTCACCCCTCCACTTT. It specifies CASSLGGVPNSPLHF.

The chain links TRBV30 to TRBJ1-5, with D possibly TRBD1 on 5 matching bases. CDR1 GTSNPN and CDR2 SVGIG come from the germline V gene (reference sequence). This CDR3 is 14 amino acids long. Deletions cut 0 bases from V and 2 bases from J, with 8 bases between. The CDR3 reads CAWSVRGGNQPQHF. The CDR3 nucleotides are TGTGCCTGGAGTGTAAGGGGTGGCAATCAGCCCCAGCATTTT. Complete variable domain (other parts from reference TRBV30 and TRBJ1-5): SQTIHQWPATLVQPVGSPLSLECTVEGTSNPNLYWYRQAAGRGLQLLFYSVGIGQISSEVPQNLSASRPQDRQFILSSKKLLLSDSGFYLCAWSVRGGNQPQHFGDGTRLSIL.

CDR3 protein: CASSLTSNTEAFF. The CDR3 region has the DNA TGTGCCAGCAGCCTGACATCGAACACTGAAGCTTTCTTT. V and J are TRBV5-6 and TRBJ1-1, with D unclear. V was cut by 4 bases and J by 1 base, with 8 bases left in between. This CDR3 is built from 13 residues. Germline V gene data show CDR1 as SGHDT and CDR2 as YYEEEE.

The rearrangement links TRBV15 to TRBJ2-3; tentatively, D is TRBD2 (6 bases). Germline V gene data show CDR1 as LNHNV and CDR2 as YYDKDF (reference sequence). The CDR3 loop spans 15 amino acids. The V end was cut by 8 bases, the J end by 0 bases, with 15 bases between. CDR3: CATQIGGGSTDTQYF. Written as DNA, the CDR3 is TGTGCCACCCAGATAGGTGGGGGGAGCACAGATACGCAGTATTTT.

CDR3 coding DNA: TGCGCCAGCAGCTTGGCGGGACAGAGCTCCTATAATTCACCCCTCCACTTT. Its translation: CASSLAGQSSYNSPLHF. This rearrangement joins TRBV5-1 to TRBJ1-6, with 7 positions matching TRBD1. The CDR3 has 17 residues. The trim removed 0 bases at V and 0 bases at J, leaving 3 bases unmatched. Germline V CDR1 and CDR2: SGHRS, YFSETQ.

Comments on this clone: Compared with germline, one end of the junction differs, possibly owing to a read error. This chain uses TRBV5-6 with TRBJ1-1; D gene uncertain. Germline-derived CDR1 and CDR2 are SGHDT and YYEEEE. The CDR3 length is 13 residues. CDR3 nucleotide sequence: TGTGCCAGCACCTTGGCAGGGAACACTGAAGCTTTCTTT. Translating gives CASTLAGNTEAFF.

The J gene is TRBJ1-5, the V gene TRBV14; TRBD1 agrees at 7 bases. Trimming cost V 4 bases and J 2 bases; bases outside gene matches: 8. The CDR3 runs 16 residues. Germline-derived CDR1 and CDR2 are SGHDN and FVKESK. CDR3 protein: CASSLRGRVGNQPQHF. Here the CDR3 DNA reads TGTGCCAGCAGCCTGAGGGGGCGGGTTGGCAATCAGCCCCAGCATTTT.

The CDR3 region is CASSQDRQVAGELFF. The CDR3 bases are TGCGCCAGCAGCCAAGATCGGCAGGTGGCCGGGGAGCTGTTTTTT. The chain is built from TRBV4-3 and TRBJ2-2; no clear D. The CDR3 covers 15 residues. V was trimmed by 0 bases and J by 6 bases, leaving 11 bases between them. Germline lookup yields CDR1 LGHNA and CDR2 YSLEER.

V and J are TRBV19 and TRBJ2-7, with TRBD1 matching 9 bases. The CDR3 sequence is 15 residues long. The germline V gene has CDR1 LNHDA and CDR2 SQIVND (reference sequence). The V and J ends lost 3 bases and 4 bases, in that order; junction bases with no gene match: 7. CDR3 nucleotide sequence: TGTGCCAGTAGTATCGCGGGACAGGGAGAGTACGAGCAGTACTTC. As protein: CASSIAGQGEYEQYF.

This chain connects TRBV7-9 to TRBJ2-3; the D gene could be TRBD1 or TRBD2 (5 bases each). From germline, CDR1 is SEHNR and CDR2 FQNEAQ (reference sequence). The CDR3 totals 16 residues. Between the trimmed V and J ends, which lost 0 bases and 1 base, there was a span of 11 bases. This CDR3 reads CASSLAAGTRTDTQYF. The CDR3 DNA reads TGTGCCAGCAGCTTAGCGGCAGGGACCCGCACAGATACGCAGTATTTT.